This TCR beta chain was recovered during a study of human T cells and chemical hapten exposure. TCRdb reprocessed the RACE reads with MiXCR, giving one entry per CDR3 protein. The sample lists tens of thousands of distinct CDR3 sequences; about 10% were seen once. As for time point: patch test 1, 2 weeks after DPC sensitization. Treatment indicated: therapeutic diphenylcyclopropenone sensitization with weekly scalp DPC. Unfractionated whole blood was the source of the extracted total RNA. Trimming removed 2 bases from V and 8 bases from J, with 12 bases in between. The CDR3 length is 13 residues. The table lists this clonotype with many counts.

The sample was whole blood, taken in connection with sensitization to the hapten diphenylcyclopropenone (DPC). The rearrangement links TRBV12-3 or TRBV12-4 to TRBJ1-2, with D unresolved. This receptor was taken from a woman aged 40 to 50 with alopecia areata. Some clones in this sample may be carry-over from other donors' samples. This CDR3 reads CASSLSRREGYTF. DNA for the CDR3: TGTGCCAGCAGTTTATCCAGAAGAGAAGGCTACACCTTC.